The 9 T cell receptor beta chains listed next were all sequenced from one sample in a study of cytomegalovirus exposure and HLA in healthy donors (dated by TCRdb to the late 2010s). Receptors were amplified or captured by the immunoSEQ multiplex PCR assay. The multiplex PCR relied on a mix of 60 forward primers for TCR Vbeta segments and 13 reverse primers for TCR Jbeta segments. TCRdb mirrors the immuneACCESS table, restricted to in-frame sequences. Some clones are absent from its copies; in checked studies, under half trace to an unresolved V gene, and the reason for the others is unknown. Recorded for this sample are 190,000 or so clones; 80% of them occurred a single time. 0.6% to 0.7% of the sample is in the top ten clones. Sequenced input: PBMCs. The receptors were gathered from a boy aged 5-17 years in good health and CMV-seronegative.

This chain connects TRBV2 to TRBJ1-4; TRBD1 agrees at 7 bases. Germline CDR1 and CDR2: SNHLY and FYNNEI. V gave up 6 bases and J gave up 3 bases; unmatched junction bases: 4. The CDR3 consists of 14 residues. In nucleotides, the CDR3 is TGTGCCAGCAGACGACAGGGACCTAATGAAAAACTGTTTTTT. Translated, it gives CASRRQGPNEKLFF.

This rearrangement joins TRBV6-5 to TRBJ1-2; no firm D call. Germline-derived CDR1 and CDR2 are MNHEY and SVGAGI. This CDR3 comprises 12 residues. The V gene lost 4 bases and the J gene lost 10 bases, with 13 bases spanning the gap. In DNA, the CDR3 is TGTGCCAGCAGTTTACACCTAGGAAACTACACCTTC. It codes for CASSLHLGNYTF.

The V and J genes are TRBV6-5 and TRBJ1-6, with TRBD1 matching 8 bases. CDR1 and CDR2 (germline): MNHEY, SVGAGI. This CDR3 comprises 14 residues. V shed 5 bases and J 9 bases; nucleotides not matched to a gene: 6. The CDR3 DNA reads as TGTGCCAGCAGTAAAGGGCAGGGGGCTTCACCCCTCCACTTT. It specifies CASSKGQGASPLHF.

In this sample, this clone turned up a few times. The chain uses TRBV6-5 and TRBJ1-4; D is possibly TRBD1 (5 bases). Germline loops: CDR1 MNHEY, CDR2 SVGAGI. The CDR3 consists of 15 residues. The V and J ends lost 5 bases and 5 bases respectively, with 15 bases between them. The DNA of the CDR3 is TGTGCCAGCAGTCCCACGGACAAGAGAAATGAAAAACTGTTTTTT. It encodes CASSPTDKRNEKLFF.

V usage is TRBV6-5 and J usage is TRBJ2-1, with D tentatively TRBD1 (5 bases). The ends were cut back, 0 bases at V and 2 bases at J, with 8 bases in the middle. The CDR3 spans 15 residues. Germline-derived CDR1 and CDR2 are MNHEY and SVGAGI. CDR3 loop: CASSYSWGTYNEQFF. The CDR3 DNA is TGTGCCAGCAGTTACTCATGGGGCACCTACAATGAGCAGTTCTTC.

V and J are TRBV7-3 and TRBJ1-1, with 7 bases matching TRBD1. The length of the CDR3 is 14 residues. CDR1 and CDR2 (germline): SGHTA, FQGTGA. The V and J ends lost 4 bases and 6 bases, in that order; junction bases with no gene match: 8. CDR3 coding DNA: TGTGCCAGCAGCTCCACCCCGCAGGGGGCTGAAGCTTTCTTT. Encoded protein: CASSSTPQGAEAFF.

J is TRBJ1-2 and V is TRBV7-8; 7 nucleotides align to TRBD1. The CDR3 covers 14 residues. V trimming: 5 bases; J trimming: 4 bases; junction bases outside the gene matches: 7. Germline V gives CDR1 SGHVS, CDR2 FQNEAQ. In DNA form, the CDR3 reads TGTGCCAGCAGCGGCTCGGGACAGCTCTATGGCTACACCTTC. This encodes CASSGSGQLYGYTF.

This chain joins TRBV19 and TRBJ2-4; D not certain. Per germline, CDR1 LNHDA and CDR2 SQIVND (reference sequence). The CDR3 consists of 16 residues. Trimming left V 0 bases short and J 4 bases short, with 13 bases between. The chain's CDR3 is CASSIDPARDKNIQYF. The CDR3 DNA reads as TGTGCCAGTAGTATAGACCCAGCTAGAGATAAAAACATTCAGTACTTC. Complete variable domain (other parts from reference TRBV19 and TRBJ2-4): DGGITQSPKYLFRKEGQNVTLSCEQNLNHDAMYWYRQDPGQGLRLIYYSQIVNDFQKGDIAEGYSVSREKKESFPLTVTSAQKNPTAFYLCASSIDPARDKNIQYFGAGTRLSVL.

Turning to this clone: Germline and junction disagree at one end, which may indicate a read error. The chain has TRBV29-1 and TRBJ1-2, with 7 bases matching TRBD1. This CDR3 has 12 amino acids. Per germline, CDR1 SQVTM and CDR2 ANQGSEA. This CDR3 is CSVATGNCGYTF. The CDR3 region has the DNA TGCAGCGTCGCGACAGGGAACTGTGGCTACACCTTC.